Sequencing of this T cell receptor (beta chain) was carried out in a study of CD8 T cells in Susac syndrome. Reverse transcription used about 0.45 to 1 ug RNA and random hexamers. TCRdb itself ran the immunoSEQ multiplex PCR reads through MiXCR, one entry per CDR3 protein. Here the sample spans more than 150,000 distinct CDR3 sequences, roughly nine tenths being singletons. V was clipped by 3 bases and J by 3 bases, with 9 bases between them. This CDR3 comprises 14 residues. CDR1 and CDR2 from the germline V gene are SGHRS and YFSETQ. This TCR was sampled from a human donor in good health. Sequenced: CD4+ T cells from PBMCs. This chain links TRBV5-1 with TRBJ2-2; D is unclear. In DNA, the CDR3 is TGCGCCAGCAGCTCTGGCCAGGACACCGGGGAGCTGTTTTTT. As protein: CASSSGQDTGELFF.